What follows are 31 T cell receptor beta chains derived from one specimen sequenced in a study of shared clonotypes between healthy human individuals. Data came from immunoSEQ multiplex PCR; TCRdb stores just in-frame clones and leaves some out. This sample yields 2 million to 2.5 million clones, of which almost 96% are seen a single time; around 0.13% belongs to the top ten. Sequencing used naive CD4+ T cells sorted from blood. The subset was: CD45RA+ positively selected. The receptors originated from a man younger than 35 in good health.

The chain has TRBV7-8 and TRBJ2-7, with 8 nucleotides matching TRBD2. The J segment lost 4 bases and the V segment lost 7 bases, leaving 15 bases of the junction unmatched. The CDR3 is 16 amino acids. The V gene's germline CDR1 is SGHVS and CDR2 FQNEAQ. This CDR3 is CASTSRGGQAFYEQYF. CDR3 coding DNA: TGTGCCAGCACTTCCCGGGGGGGGCAGGCGTTTTACGAGCAGTACTTC.

Notes on this clone: This specimen includes other DNA sequences encoding the same CDR3. The chain links TRBV7-9 to TRBJ1-1, with D maybe TRBD1 (6 bases). The CDR3 extends over 13 amino acids. V lost 5 bases and J 1 base, leaving 8 bases between the germline ends. Germline-derived CDR1 and CDR2 are SEHNR and FQNEAQ (reference sequence). CDR3 sequence (DNA): TGTGCCAGCAGCCGAGGGGGGAACACTGAAGCTTTCTTT. As protein: CASSRGGNTEAFF.

The chain combines TRBV5-1 with TRBJ2-7; D might be TRBD2 (5 bases). This CDR3 comprises 14 residues. CDR1 is SGHRS, CDR2 YFSETQ, per germline. Trimming removed 0 bases at V and 6 bases at J, with 13 bases between. The CDR3 region has the DNA TGCGCCAGCAGCTTGGAGGGCGGGCCTGCCGAGCAGTACTTC. Translating gives CASSLEGGPAEQYF.

This chain links TRBV12-5 with TRBJ1-2, with D hard to call. Per germline, CDR1 LGHNT and CDR2 FRNRAP. With 0 bases removed from V and 0 bases from J, the gap between germline ends came to 14 bases. This CDR3 spans 17 amino acids. The CDR3 loop is CASGLVLNGYPNYGYTF. The CDR3 DNA follows: TGTGCTAGTGGTTTGGTCCTCAACGGGTACCCTAACTATGGCTACACCTTC.

The chain links TRBV5-1 to TRBJ2-1, with D possibly TRBD1 on 5 matching bases. With 3 bases removed from V and 0 bases from J, the gap between germline ends came to 10 bases. The CDR3 length is 15 residues. CDR1 is SGHRS and CDR2 is YFSETQ in the germline V gene. CDR3 protein: CASSSDTFSYNEQFF. The CDR3 bases are TGCGCCAGCAGCTCGGACACGTTCTCCTACAATGAGCAGTTCTTC.

V usage is TRBV6-5 and J usage is TRBJ1-2; D may be TRBD1 (6 bases). V lost 5 bases and J 3 bases, leaving 16 bases between the germline ends. CDR3 length equals 15 residues. The germline V gene encodes CDR1 MNHEY and CDR2 SVGAGI. In DNA, the CDR3 is TGTGCCAGCAGTGGCGGGACATTGGGTTACTATGGCTACACCTTC. It is translated as CASSGGTLGYYGYTF.

The chain uses TRBV19 and TRBJ1-5, with D possibly TRBD1 on 5 matching bases. CDR1 is LNHDA, CDR2 SQIVND, per germline (reference sequence). The V and J ends lost 8 bases and 4 bases respectively, with 24 bases between them. The CDR3 is made up of 17 amino acids. CDR3 nucleotide sequence: TGTGCCAGTTCGCCCGGGCAGGGATTGGCAACGAATCAGCCCCAGCATTTT. It specifies CASSPGQGLATNQPQHF.

The V call is TRBV2, the J call TRBJ1-5; D gene unclear. Germline V gives CDR1 SNHLY, CDR2 FYNNEI. CDR3 length equals 17 residues. Trimming took 2 bases from V and 2 from J, leaving 16 bases between them. CDR3 amino acids: CASSESWWEEGNQPQHF. The DNA of the CDR3 is TGTGCCAGCAGTGAATCCTGGTGGGAGGAGGGCAATCAGCCCCAGCATTTT.

This clone was detected only a few times. At the DNA level, this CDR3 is encoded by other sequences in the same sample as well. The chain combines TRBV2 with TRBJ1-2, with D unresolved. There are 10 residues in the CDR3. V shed 2 bases and J shed 11 bases, with 6 bases lying between them. Germline V gene lookup returns CDR1 SNHLY and CDR2 FYNNEI. The CDR3 bases are TGTGCCAGCAGTGAAACGGGGTACACCTTC. Translation gives CASSETGYTF.

The rearrangement joins TRBV19 to TRBJ2-5; tentatively, D is TRBD2 (5 bases). This CDR3 has 14 amino acids. V was clipped by 1 base and J by 5 bases, with 11 bases between them. Per the germline V gene, CDR1 is LNHDA and CDR2 is SQIVND (reference sequence). For the CDR3, the DNA is TGTGCCAGTAGTATAGGTACTAGTTTGGAGACCCAGTACTTC. Protein sequence: CASSIGTSLETQYF.

This chain joins TRBV5-1 and TRBJ2-3; a weak D match, TRBD2 (6 bases). This CDR3 has 16 amino acids. CDR1 and CDR2 from the germline V gene are SGHRS and YFSETQ. V was pared by 4 bases and J by 1 base, with 16 bases between. The CDR3 DNA is TGCGCCAGCAGCGAACCCTTGGTAGCGGGCACAGATACGCAGTATTTT. It yields the protein CASSEPLVAGTDTQYF.

This chain connects TRBV6-6 to TRBJ1-6; 7 bases align to TRBD1. The CDR3 totals 16 residues. The V gene's germline CDR1 is MNHNY and CDR2 SVGAGI (reference sequence). Germline trimming cut 4 bases from V and 7 bases from J; bases unmatched to any gene: 10. The CDR3 nucleotides read TGTGCCAGCAGTTCACCGGACAGGTCGGTGAATTCACCCCTCCACTTT. It codes for CASSSPDRSVNSPLHF.

The chain has TRBV19 and TRBJ1-1, with 7 nucleotides matching TRBD1. Germline loops: CDR1 LNHDA, CDR2 SQIVND (reference sequence). V lost 5 bases, J lost 5 bases, and 8 bases stayed unmatched. The CDR3 consists of 14 residues. CDR3 coding DNA: TGTGCCAGTAGTTTTGGACAGGCCGATACTGAAGCTTTCTTT. This sequence encodes CASSFGQADTEAFF.

Points on this clone: At the DNA level, this CDR3 is encoded by other sequences in the same sample as well. The chain employs TRBV18 and TRBJ1-6; the match to TRBD1 covers 9 bases. Per the germline V gene, CDR1 is KGHSH and CDR2 is LQKENI. The CDR3 length is 14 residues. The ends lost 4 bases at V and 5 bases at J; junction bases unmatched: 0. The CDR3 DNA sequence: TGTGCCAGCTCACGGGACAGGGATAATTCACCCCTCCACTTT. Encoded protein: CASSRDRDNSPLHF.

The chain has TRBV19 and TRBJ1-2; tentatively, D is TRBD1 (5 bases). V was shortened by 7 bases and J by 0 bases, with 15 bases between the two germline ends. CDR1 is LNHDA, CDR2 SQIVND, per germline (reference sequence). The CDR3 is made up of 15 amino acids. CDR3 sequence: CASNPDISANYGYTF. The CDR3 DNA is TGTGCCAGTAACCCGGACATATCGGCTAACTATGGCTACACCTTC.

The genes are TRBV4-2 and TRBJ2-7, with 9 bases identical to TRBD2. The CDR3 totals 16 residues. Germline V gene lookup returns CDR1 LGHNA and CDR2 YNFKEQ. V shed 0 bases, J shed 0 bases, and the junction held 3 bases outside the gene matches. The CDR3 DNA reads TGTGCCAGCAGCCAAGAGGCGGGAGGGCTCTCCTACGAGCAGTACTTC. It is translated as CASSQEAGGLSYEQYF.

This chain uses TRBV7-9 with TRBJ1-2, with 7 bases that match TRBD1. After removal of 5 bases from V and 1 base from J, the junction contained 7 bases not matched to a gene. The length of the CDR3 is 15 residues. Germline V lookup: CDR1 SEHNR, CDR2 FQNEAQ (reference sequence). The CDR3 DNA is TGTGCCAGCAGCCGGCCGGGACAGAGTAACTATGGCTACACCTTC. It specifies CASSRPGQSNYGYTF.

The chain recombines TRBV18 with TRBJ1-1, with D unresolved. Germline CDR1 reads KGHSH; CDR2 reads LQKENI. The CDR3 is made up of 14 amino acids. Trimming cost V 2 bases and J 1 base, with 8 bases left between them. The CDR3 bases are TGTGCCAGCTCACCAGGGAAACAGAACACTGAAGCTTTCTTT. As protein: CASSPGKQNTEAFF.

J is TRBJ2-7 and V is TRBV7-3; D possibly corresponds to TRBD2 (6 bases). CDR3 length: 14 amino acids. Germline V gene lookup returns CDR1 SGHTA and CDR2 FQGTGA. Trimming took 3 bases from V and 2 from J, leaving 11 bases between them. CDR3 sequence reads: CASSFGRTPYEQYF. Here the CDR3 DNA reads TGTGCCAGCAGCTTCGGGAGAACCCCCTACGAGCAGTACTTC.

The chain uses TRBV11-2 and TRBJ1-2; 9 bases align to TRBD1. There are 15 residues in the CDR3. The V gene's germline CDR1 is SGHAT and CDR2 FQNNGV. J gave up 8 bases and V 5 bases, and 12 bases lay outside the gene matches. As DNA, the CDR3 is TGTGCCAGCAGCCTACAACAGGGGGCAACGGAGGGCTACACCTTC. Protein product: CASSLQQGATEGYTF.

The rearrangement uses TRBV30 and TRBJ1-2, with D possibly matching TRBD1 (6 bases). The germline CDR1 and CDR2 sequences are GTSNPN and SVGIG (reference sequence). This CDR3 region has 14 residues. Trimming removed 0 bases from V and 1 base from J, with 9 bases in between. As DNA, the CDR3 is TGTGCCTGGAGTGTACAACAGGGTAACTATGGCTACACCTTC. This translates into CAWSVQQGNYGYTF. Together with reference TRBV30 and TRBJ1-2, the CDR3 gives the full variable domain: SQTIHQWPATLVQPVGSPLSLECTVEGTSNPNLYWYRQAAGRGLQLLFYSVGIGQISSEVPQNLSASRPQDRQFILSSKKLLLSDSGFYLCAWSVQQGNYGYTFGSGTRLTVV.

Comment on this clone: Likely a read error: the CDR3 ends without its conserved phenylalanine or tryptophan. V is TRBV30 and J is TRBJ1-6, with D perhaps TRBD1 (5 bases). Trimming removed 3 bases from V and 6 bases from J, with 15 bases in between. This CDR3 comprises 15 residues. CDR1 GTSNPN and CDR2 SVGIG come from the germline V gene (reference sequence). CDR3 nucleotides: TGTGCCTGGAGGAAGGAAGGACACTCTAATTCACCCCTCCACCTT. Its protein is CAWRKEGHSNSPLHL.

The V and J genes are TRBV18 and TRBJ2-2; 7 bases are a match to TRBD2. The germline V gene has CDR1 KGHSH and CDR2 LQKENI. The V segment lost 3 bases and the J segment 3 bases; nucleotides outside the gene matches: 13. CDR3 length equals 18 residues. Here the CDR3 reads CASSPMASGFGYTGELFF. CDR3 nucleotide sequence: TGTGCCAGCTCACCTATGGCTAGCGGATTTGGGTACACCGGGGAGCTGTTTTTT.

The V call is TRBV2, the J call TRBJ2-7, with D tentatively TRBD2 (7 bases). CDR3 length: 15 amino acids. Germline V gene lookup returns CDR1 SNHLY and CDR2 FYNNEI. The ends were cut back, 5 bases at V and 9 bases at J, with 23 bases in the middle. The CDR3 spells CASSSGGHPLRVQYF. In DNA, the CDR3 is TGTGCCAGCAGTTCGGGGGGACACCCTCTCCGGGTGCAGTACTTC.

The genes are TRBV18 and TRBJ1-1, with 8 bases fitting TRBD1. V was pared by 6 bases and J by 1 base, with 4 bases of the junction left unmatched. Germline V gene data show CDR1 as KGHSH and CDR2 as LQKENI. This CDR3 spans 14 amino acids. The CDR3 bases are TGTGCCAGCTCGACACAGGGGGGGAACACTGAAGCTTTCTTT. Protein product: CASSTQGGNTEAFF.

The gene calls are TRBV27 and TRBJ1-2, with a weak D call TRBD1 (6 bases). The CDR3 totals 15 residues. In germline, CDR1 is MNHEY, CDR2 SMNVEV (reference sequence). V dropped 3 bases and J dropped 2 bases, with 13 bases sitting between them. The CDR3 protein is CASSLGGGSNYGYTF. In nucleotides, the CDR3 is TGTGCCAGCAGTTTGGGCGGGGGCTCCAACTATGGCTACACCTTC.

The chain combines TRBV11-2 with TRBJ1-2; D remains ambiguous. The CDR3 runs to 15 residues. The germline gives CDR1 SGHAT, CDR2 FQNNGV. V lost 3 bases and J lost 1, with 12 bases in between. The CDR3 reads CASSFSGLGNYGYTF. CDR3 sequence (DNA): TGTGCCAGCAGCTTTAGTGGTCTGGGTAACTATGGCTACACCTTC.

This clone was seen once. The V call is TRBV15, the J call TRBJ1-5; D is perhaps TRBD1 (5 bases). There are 17 residues in the CDR3. The germline gives CDR1 LNHNV, CDR2 YYDKDF (reference sequence). Trimming took 1 base from V and 0 from J, leaving 13 bases between them. The CDR3 protein is CATSRAPGPNSNQPQHF. The CDR3 region has the DNA TGTGCCACCAGCAGAGCTCCGGGACCGAATAGCAATCAGCCCCAGCATTTT.

The V gene is TRBV28, the J gene TRBJ1-5; D is ambiguous. The germline V gene has CDR1 MDHEN and CDR2 SYDVKM. The CDR3 has 12 amino acids. The V end lost 5 bases, the J end lost 7 bases, and 9 bases lay between the germline ends. The CDR3 nucleotides read TGTGCCAGCAGTCCAATGGGGCAGCCCCAGCATTTT. Translation: CASSPMGQPQHF.

This chain links TRBV29-1 with TRBJ2-3, with TRBD2 as a possible D gene (5 bases). The ends were cut back, 6 bases at V and 4 bases at J, with 14 bases in the middle. This CDR3 contains 13 residues. CDR1 is SQVTM, CDR2 ANQGSEA, per germline. CDR3 DNA sequence: TGCAGCGTGGACCCCTGGAGGTCAGATACGCAGTATTTT. Its translation: CSVDPWRSDTQYF.

This chain uses TRBV5-1 with TRBJ2-7; 7 positions agree with TRBD1. Looked up from germline, CDR1 is SGHRS and CDR2 is YFSETQ. The trim removed 3 bases at V and 4 bases at J, leaving 4 bases unmatched. This CDR3 region has 13 residues. CDR3 sequence: CASSYIQGYEQYF. The CDR3 region has the DNA TGCGCCAGCAGCTACATACAGGGGTACGAGCAGTACTTC.